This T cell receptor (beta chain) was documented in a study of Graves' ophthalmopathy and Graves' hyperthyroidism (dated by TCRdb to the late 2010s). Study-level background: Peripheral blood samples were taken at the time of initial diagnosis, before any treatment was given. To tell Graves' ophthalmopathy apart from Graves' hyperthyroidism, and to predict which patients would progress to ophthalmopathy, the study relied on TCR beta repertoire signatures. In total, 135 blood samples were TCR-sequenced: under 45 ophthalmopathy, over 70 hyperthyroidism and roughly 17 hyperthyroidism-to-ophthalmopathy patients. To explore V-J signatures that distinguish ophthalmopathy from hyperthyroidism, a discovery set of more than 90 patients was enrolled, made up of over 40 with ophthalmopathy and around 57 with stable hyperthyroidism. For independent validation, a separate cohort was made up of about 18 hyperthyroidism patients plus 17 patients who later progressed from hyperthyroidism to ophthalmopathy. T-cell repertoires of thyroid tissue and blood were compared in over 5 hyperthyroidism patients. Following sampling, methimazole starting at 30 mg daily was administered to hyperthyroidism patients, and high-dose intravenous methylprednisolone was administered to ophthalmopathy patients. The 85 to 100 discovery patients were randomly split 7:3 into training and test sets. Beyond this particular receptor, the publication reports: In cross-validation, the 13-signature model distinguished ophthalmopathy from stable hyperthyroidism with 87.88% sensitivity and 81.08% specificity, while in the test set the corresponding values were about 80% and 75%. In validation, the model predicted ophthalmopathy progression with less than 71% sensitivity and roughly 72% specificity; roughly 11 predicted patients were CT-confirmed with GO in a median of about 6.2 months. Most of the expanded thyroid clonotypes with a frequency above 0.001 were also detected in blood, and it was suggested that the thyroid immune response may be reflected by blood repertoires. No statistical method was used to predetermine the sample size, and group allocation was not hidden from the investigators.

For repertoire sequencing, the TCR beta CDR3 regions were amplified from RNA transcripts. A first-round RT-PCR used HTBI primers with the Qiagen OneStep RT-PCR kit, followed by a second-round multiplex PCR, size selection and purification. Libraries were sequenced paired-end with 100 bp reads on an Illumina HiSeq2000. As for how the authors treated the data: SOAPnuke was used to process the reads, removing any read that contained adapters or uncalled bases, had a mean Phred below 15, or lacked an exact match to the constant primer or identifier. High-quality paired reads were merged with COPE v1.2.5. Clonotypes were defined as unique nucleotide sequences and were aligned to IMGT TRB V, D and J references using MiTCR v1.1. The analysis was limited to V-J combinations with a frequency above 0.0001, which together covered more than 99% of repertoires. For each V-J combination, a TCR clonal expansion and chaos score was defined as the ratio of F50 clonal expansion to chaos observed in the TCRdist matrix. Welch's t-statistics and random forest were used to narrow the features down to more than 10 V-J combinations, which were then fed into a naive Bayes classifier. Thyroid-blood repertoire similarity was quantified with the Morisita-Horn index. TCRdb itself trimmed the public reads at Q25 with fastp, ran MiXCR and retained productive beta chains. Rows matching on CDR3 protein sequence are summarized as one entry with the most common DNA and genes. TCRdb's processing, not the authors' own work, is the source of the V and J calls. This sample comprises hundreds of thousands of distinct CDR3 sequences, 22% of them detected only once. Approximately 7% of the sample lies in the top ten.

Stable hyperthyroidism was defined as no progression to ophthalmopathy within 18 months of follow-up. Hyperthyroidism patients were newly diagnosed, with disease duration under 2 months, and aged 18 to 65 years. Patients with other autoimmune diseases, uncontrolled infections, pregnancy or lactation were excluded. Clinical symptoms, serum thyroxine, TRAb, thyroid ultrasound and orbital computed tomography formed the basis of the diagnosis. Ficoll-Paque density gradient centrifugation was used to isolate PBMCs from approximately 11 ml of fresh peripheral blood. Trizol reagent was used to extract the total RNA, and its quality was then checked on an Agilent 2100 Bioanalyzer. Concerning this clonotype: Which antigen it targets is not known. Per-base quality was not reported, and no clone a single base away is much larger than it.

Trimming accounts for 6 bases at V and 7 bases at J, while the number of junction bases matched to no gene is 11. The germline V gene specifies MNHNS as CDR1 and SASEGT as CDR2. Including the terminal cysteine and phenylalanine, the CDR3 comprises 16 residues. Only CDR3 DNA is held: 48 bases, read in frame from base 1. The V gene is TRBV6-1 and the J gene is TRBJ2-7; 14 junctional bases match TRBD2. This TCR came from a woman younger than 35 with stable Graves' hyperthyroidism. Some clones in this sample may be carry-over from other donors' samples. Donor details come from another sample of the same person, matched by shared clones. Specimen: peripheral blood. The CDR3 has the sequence CASRRLAGGPTGEQYF. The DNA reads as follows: TGTGCCAGCAGACGACTAGCGGGAGGGCCTACGGGGGAGCAGTACTTC.